This TCR beta chain was sequenced in a study of vaccination and CD4 T cells after COVID-19. On the study more broadly: Spike peptides, overlapping and drawn from SARS-CoV-2, HCoV-NL63, HCoV-OC43 and HCoV-229E, were used to stimulate cells. Study-level points and caveats: The authors studied relatively few convalescent patients and analyzed no early post-infection timepoints.

The CDR3 is made up of 13 amino acids. The germline CDR1 and CDR2 sequences are MGHDK and SYGVNS. V was pared by 2 bases and J by 6 bases, with 7 bases between. Noted treatment: roughly nine-day PBMC culture with coronavirus spike peptide pools or control peptides (ViraFEST assay). Turning to this clonotype: The target antigen is unknown.

The Oncomine TCR Beta short-read assay sequenced DNA from cultured CD4+ T cells. TCRdb independently ran MiXCR on the PCR reads; one entry per CDR3 protein. The sample holds about 8,300 distinct CDR3 sequences; 45% to 55% are singletons and the top ten take 35% to 55%. This TCR came from a human donor who had recovered from COVID-19. The chain links TRBV25-1 to TRBJ2-2; D gene unclear. The sequencing sample was made of CD4+ T cells from blood, cultured in vitro. This CDR3 is CASSEMMAGELFF. In DNA form, the CDR3 reads TGTGCCAGCAGTGAAATGATGGCCGGGGAGCTGTTTTTT.